Listed here are 17 T cell receptor beta chains from one sample, sequenced in a study of T cells expressing NK-cell markers. TCRdb reanalyzed the 5' RACE reads, giving one entry per CDR3 protein sequence and no DNA. The sample table includes around 380,000 distinct CDR3 sequences. Sequencing was carried out using blood T cells: a sorted CD56 or NKG2C T cell subset, CD4+ or CD8+ T cells, or bulk PBMC T cells (not recorded which). These receptors all come from a woman between 50 and 59 years old in good health.

This rearrangement joins TRBV15 to TRBJ2-5; no DNA is available, so the TRBD1 call from TCRdb remains unchecked. This CDR3 is 12 amino acids long. Germline V gene data show CDR1 as LNHNV and CDR2 as YYDKDF (reference sequence). The CDR3 is CATSRPGETQYF.

V usage is TRBV5-1 and J usage is TRBJ2-7; without DNA, the TCRdb call of TRBD1 cannot be checked. This CDR3 region has 15 residues. Per germline, CDR1 SGHRS and CDR2 YFSETQ. The CDR3 loop reads CASSLGGQQKLEQYF.

The chain employs TRBV7-9 and TRBJ1-1; TCRdb's D gene call, TRBD1, goes unchecked for lack of DNA. The CDR3 is 15 residues long. Germline assignment: CDR1 SEHNR and CDR2 FQNEAQ (reference sequence). CDR3 loop: CASSTDRAMNTEAFF.

The genes are TRBV20-1 and TRBJ1-5. CDR3 length equals 15 residues. Germline V gene data show CDR1 as DFQATT and CDR2 as SNEGSKA (reference sequence). CDR3 in amino acids: CSAKDLQKRNQPQHF.

This rearrangement joins TRBV24-1 to TRBJ2-3; TCRdb picks TRBD1, but there is no DNA to check that call. CDR1 and CDR2 from the germline V gene are KGHDR and SFDVKD. CDR3 size: 14 residues. This chain's CDR3 is CATSGSRGSQTQYF.

The chain recombines TRBV29-1 with TRBJ2-3; TCRdb gives TRBD1 as the D gene, but with no DNA this cannot be confirmed. Germline values: CDR1 SQVTM, CDR2 ANQGSEA. The CDR3 totals 16 residues. The CDR3 protein is CSVAPRRDRATDTQYF.

The chain uses TRBV7-9 and TRBJ2-5; the TCRdb D gene call, TRBD2, has no DNA to confirm it. The CDR3 is 12 amino acids. CDR1 and CDR2 (germline): SEHNR, FQNEAQ (reference sequence). This chain's CDR3 is CASRYAGETQYF.

The genes are TRBV5-1 and TRBJ2-2. The CDR3 has 16 residues. CDR1 is SGHRS, CDR2 YFSETQ, per germline. Here the CDR3 reads CASSLGGSLNTGELFF.

V and J are TRBV5-1 and TRBJ2-4; TCRdb's D gene call, TRBD1, goes unchecked for lack of DNA. Germline values: CDR1 SGHRS, CDR2 YFSETQ. CDR3 length: 16 amino acids. The CDR3 sequence: CASSYAPGGGENIQYF.

The CDR3 reads CASSLSKTSRRNEQFF. V is TRBV27 and J is TRBJ2-1; with no DNA, the TCRdb D assignment of TRBD2 cannot be verified. Germline values: CDR1 MNHEY, CDR2 SMNVEV (reference sequence). The CDR3 has 16 residues.

The chain is built from TRBV12-3 or TRBV12-4 and TRBJ2-1; TCRdb names TRBD2, which stays unverified in the absence of DNA. CDR3 length: 17 amino acids. CDR3 in amino acids: CASSLTLGLAANNEQFF.

The chain couples TRBV27 to TRBJ1-1; TCRdb gives TRBD1 as the D gene, but with no DNA this cannot be confirmed. Germline V gene sequence: CDR1 MNHEY, CDR2 SMNVEV (reference sequence). CDR3 size: 15 residues. CDR3 in amino acids: CASSLGRQGNTEAFF.

The CDR3 region is CASSSGLPTGELFF. V and J are TRBV11-3 and TRBJ2-2; absent DNA, TCRdb's TRBD2 call cannot be checked. The CDR3 runs 14 residues. Germline V gene lookup returns CDR1 SGHNT and CDR2 YENEEA.

This chain uses TRBV12-3 or TRBV12-4 with TRBJ1-5; TCRdb indicates TRBD1, and absent DNA this call remains unverified. This CDR3 comprises 13 residues. This CDR3 reads CASSPRGFQPQHF.

The rearrangement uses TRBV20-1 and TRBJ2-1; TCRdb selects TRBD2, and the lack of DNA leaves this call unchecked. Germline V CDR1 and CDR2: DFQATT, SNEGSKA (reference sequence). This CDR3 comprises 16 residues. CDR3: CSARDRLAGGSNEQFF.

This chain joins TRBV25-1 and TRBJ2-1; TCRdb gives TRBD1 as the D gene, but with no DNA this cannot be confirmed. Germline V gene sequence: CDR1 MGHDK, CDR2 SYGVNS. This CDR3 comprises 15 residues. The CDR3 reads CASSGRDRSYNEQFF.

The J gene is TRBJ2-1, the V gene TRBV6-6; TCRdb gives TRBD2 as the D gene, but with no DNA this cannot be confirmed. The CDR3 covers 16 residues. CDR1 is MNHNY, CDR2 SVGAGI, per germline (reference sequence). Here the CDR3 reads CASSAPPAVNGNEQFF.